Below, 11 T cell receptor beta chains from the same sample are listed, as sequenced in a study of blood T cell repertoires in COVID-19. The protocol was immunoSEQ multiplex PCR, while the TCRdb copy is restricted to in-frame clones and leaves out a portion. Of some 110,000 clones listed, approximately 82% are singletons. The specimen sequenced was peripheral blood. The receptor set was obtained from a man in his 70s with active or convalescent COVID-19.

J is TRBJ2-5 and V is TRBV29-1; 10 nucleotides match TRBD1. The germline CDR1 and CDR2 sequences are SQVTM and ANQGSEA. The CDR3 runs to 13 residues. V was pared by 6 bases and J by 4 bases, with 5 bases of the junction left unmatched. In DNA form, the CDR3 reads TGCAGCGTGGGACAGGGGATGGGAGAGACCCAGTACTTC. It encodes CSVGQGMGETQYF.

The V and J genes are TRBV7-9 and TRBJ2-5; TRBD2 might be the D (6 bases). The V and J ends lost 1 base and 5 bases respectively, with 11 bases between them. Per germline, CDR1 SEHNR and CDR2 FQNEAQ (reference sequence). The CDR3 totals 14 residues. CDR3 loop: CASSLVGTYETQYF. CDR3 DNA: TGTGCCAGCAGCTTAGTCGGGACTTATGAGACCCAGTACTTC.

J is TRBJ1-2 and V is TRBV3-1 (or the pseudogene TRBV3-2); TRBD1 is a possible D gene (5 bases). V gave up 0 bases and J gave up 8 bases, with 13 bases separating them. Germline-derived CDR1 and CDR2 are LGHDT and YNNKEL (reference sequence). The CDR3 loop spans 14 amino acids. CDR3 sequence: CASSQERSSGGYTF. The CDR3 DNA follows: TGTGCCAGCAGCCAAGAAAGGAGCTCAGGGGGCTACACCTTC.

The chain joins TRBV5-6 to TRBJ1-5, with 10 bases fitting TRBD1. CDR3 length: 16 amino acids. The ends lost 1 base at V and 3 bases at J; junction bases unmatched: 4. CDR1 and CDR2 from the germline V gene are SGHDT and YYEEEE. Written as DNA, the CDR3 is TGTGCCAGCAGCTTGTTGGGACAGGGGAACAATCAGCCCCAGCATTTT. It is translated as CASSLLGQGNNQPQHF.

V and J are TRBV27 and TRBJ1-3; the match to TRBD1 covers 7 bases. The trim removed 6 bases at V and 3 bases at J, leaving 2 bases unmatched. Germline CDR1 MNHEY, CDR2 SMNVEV (reference sequence). CDR3 length: 13 residues. The CDR3 protein is CASSPGGGNTIYF. The CDR3 region has the DNA TGTGCCAGCAGCCCAGGGGGTGGAAACACCATATATTTT.

This clone was found once. The CDR3 nucleotides are TGTGCCAGCAGCGCTACTAGGGTGGGGACAGACACCCAGAATCTTCGGGGCACAGATACGCAGTATTTT. Encoded protein: CASSATRVGTDTQNLRGTDTQYF. The rearrangement joins TRBV14 to TRBJ2-3, with 7 bases that match TRBD1. Germline CDR1 and CDR2: SGHDN and FVKESK. With 5 bases clipped from V and 1 base from J, the junction kept 30 bases outside the gene matches. This CDR3 has 23 amino acids.

This clone appeared a few times. The chain couples TRBV5-1 to TRBJ2-5, with D hard to call. The CDR3 is made up of 12 amino acids. V was shortened by 5 bases and J by 2 bases, with 7 bases between the two germline ends. The germline V gene has CDR1 SGHRS and CDR2 YFSETQ. The CDR3 DNA follows: TGCGCCAGCAGAGTGCGGCAAGAGACCCAGTACTTC. The encoded protein is CASRVRQETQYF.

The chain uses TRBV7-6 and TRBJ2-3; 10 nucleotides match TRBD2. The germline CDR1 and CDR2 sequences are SGHVS and FNYEAQ. This CDR3 region has 17 residues. J gave up 5 bases and V 1 base, and 9 bases lay outside the gene matches. CDR3 in DNA: TGTGCCAGCAGCTTAGGGCGAAGGACTAGCGGAAAAGATACGCAGTATTTT. Amino acid sequence: CASSLGRRTSGKDTQYF.

This clone was observed a handful of times. The V call is TRBV6-2 or TRBV6-3, the J call TRBJ2-5, with 16 bases identical to TRBD2. The junction had 11 bases not matched to a gene; V was cut back by 0 bases and J by 4 bases. Germline CDR1 MNHEY, CDR2 SVGEGT. The CDR3 totals 20 residues. The chain's CDR3 is CASSYSSGTSGRVPVETQYF. CDR3 DNA sequence: TGTGCCAGCAGTTACTCGAGCGGGACTAGCGGGAGGGTTCCGGTAGAGACCCAGTACTTC.

The V call is TRBV27, the J call TRBJ1-1; 9 bases fit TRBD1. The germline gives CDR1 MNHEY, CDR2 SMNVEV (reference sequence). This CDR3 is built from 16 residues. Trimming cost V 9 bases and J 6 bases; bases outside gene matches: 17. The CDR3 DNA sequence: TGTGCCAGTCGAACTTCTGGGACAGGGCGGGGTGCTGAAGCTTTCTTT. As protein: CASRTSGTGRGAEAFF.

This chain links TRBV9 with TRBJ1-2, with D hard to call. The CDR3 has 14 residues. Germline V lookup: CDR1 SGDLS, CDR2 YYNGEE. With 0 bases removed from V and 2 bases from J, the gap between germline ends came to 8 bases. The CDR3 sequence: CASSVDQENYGYTF. The CDR3 bases are TGTGCCAGCAGCGTAGACCAGGAAAACTATGGCTACACCTTC.